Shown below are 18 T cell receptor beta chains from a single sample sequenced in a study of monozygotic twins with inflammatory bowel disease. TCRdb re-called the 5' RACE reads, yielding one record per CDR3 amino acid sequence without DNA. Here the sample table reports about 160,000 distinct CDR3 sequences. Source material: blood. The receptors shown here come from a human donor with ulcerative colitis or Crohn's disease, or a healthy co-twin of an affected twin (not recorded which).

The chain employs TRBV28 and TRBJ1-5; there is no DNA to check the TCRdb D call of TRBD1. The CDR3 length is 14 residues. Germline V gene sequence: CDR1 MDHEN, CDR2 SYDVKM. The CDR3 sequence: CASSSWGGNQPQHF.

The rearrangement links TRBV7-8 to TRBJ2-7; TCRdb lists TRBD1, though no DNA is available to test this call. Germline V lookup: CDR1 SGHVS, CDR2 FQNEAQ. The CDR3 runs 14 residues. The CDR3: CASNPGTVKYEQYF.

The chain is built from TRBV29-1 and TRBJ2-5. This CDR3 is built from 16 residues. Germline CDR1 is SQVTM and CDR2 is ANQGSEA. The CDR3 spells CSVCCGPTMYQETQYF.

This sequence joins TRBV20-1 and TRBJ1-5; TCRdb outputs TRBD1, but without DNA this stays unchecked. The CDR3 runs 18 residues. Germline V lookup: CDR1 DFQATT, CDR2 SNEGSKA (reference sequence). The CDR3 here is CSASPLGPGGRVVLAQHF.

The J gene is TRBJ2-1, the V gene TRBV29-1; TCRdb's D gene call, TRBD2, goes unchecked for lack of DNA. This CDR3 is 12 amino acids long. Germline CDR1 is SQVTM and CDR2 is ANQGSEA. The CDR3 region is CSVEWAGAEQFF.

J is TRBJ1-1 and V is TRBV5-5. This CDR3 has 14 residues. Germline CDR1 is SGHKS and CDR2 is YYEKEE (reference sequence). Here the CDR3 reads CASSFSADIGEAFF. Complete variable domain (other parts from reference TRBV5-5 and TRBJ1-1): DAGVTQSPTHLIKTRGQQVTLRCSPISGHKSVSWYQQVLGQGPQFIFQYYEKEERGRGNFPDRFSARQFPNYSSELNVNALLLGDSALYLCASSFSADIGEAFFGQGTRLTVV.

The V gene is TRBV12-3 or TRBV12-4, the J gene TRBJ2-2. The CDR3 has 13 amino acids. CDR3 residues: CASSRRITGELFF.

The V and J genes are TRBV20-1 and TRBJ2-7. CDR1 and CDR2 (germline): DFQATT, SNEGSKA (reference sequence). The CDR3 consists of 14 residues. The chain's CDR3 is CSALMQASSYEQYF.

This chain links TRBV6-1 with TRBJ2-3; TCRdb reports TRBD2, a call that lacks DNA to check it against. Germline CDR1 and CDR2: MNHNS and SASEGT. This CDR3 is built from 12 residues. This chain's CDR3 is CASSEEAPTQYF.

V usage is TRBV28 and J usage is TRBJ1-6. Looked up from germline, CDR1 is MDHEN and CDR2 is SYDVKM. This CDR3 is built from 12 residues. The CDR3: CASTSPNSPLHF.

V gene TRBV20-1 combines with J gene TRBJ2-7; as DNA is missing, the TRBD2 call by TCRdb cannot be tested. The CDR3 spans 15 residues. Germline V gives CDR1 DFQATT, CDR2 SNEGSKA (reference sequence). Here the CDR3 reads CSARKRLAGVYEQYF.

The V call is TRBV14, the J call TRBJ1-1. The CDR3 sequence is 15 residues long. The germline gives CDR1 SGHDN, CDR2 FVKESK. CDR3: CASSQDSQLNTEAFF.

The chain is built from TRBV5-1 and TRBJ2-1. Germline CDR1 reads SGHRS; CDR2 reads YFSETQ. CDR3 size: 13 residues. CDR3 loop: CASSSGTGNEQFF.

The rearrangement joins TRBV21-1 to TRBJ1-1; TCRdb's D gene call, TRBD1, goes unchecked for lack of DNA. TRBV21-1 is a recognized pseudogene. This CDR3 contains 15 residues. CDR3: CASSKALGQGTEAFF.

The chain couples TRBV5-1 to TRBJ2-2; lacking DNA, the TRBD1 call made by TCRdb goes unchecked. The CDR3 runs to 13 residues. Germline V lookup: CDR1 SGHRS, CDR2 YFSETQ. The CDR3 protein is CASSVQGSGELFF.

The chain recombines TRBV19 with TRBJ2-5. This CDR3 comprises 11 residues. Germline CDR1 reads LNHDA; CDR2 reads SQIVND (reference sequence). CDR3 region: CASSIAETQYF.

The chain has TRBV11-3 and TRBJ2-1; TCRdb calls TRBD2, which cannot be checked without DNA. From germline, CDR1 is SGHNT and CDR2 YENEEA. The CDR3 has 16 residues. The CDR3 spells CASSPRDSGSTDEQFF.

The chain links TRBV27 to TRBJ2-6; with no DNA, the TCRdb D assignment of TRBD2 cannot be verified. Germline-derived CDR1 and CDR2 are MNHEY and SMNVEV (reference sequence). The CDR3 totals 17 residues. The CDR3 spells CASSFWTAASGANVLTF.